The present T cell receptor beta chain was sequenced within a study of blood T cells in healthy people across ages. Overall study findings and caveats: Per million T cells, TCR beta diversity dropped about linearly as age rose.

Points on this clonotype: Its antigen remains unidentified.

Sample-barcoded 5' priming and a J-beta primer mix drove a second PCR of roughly 7 to 11 cycles. MiXCR, run by TCRdb on the 5' RACE reads, gives a single entry per CDR3 protein. The sample has some 850,000 distinct CDR3 sequences, roughly 26% seen once. The length of the CDR3 is 13 residues. J was trimmed by 5 bases and V by 5 bases; bases with no gene match: 8. The germline V gene has CDR1 DFQATT and CDR2 SNEGSKA (reference sequence). These same records also appear under a second study, on T cells of mothers and their children. That report adds: RNA extracted was entirely used for cDNA synthesis, approximately 1.5 ug per 15 ul. The TCR beta CDR3 read count exceeded 8.5 million for each mother and was some 3.1 million for each child. Related mother and child pairs showed slightly greater overlap (not significant) than unrelated pairs did.

The chain recombines TRBV20-1 with TRBJ2-5, with 7 bases identical to TRBD1. Sequenced material: blood. The receptor was derived from a boy between 10 and 17 years old in good health. The CDR3 region is CSARQGAEETQYF. Written as DNA, the CDR3 is TGCAGTGCTCGACAGGGTGCTGAGGAGACCCAGTACTTC.